Each of the 5 T cell receptor beta chains below was sequenced from the same sample in a study of beta chain features in type 1 diabetes. Expressed TCRB transcripts were sequenced, since all the RNA that had been isolated was reverse transcribed. Data came from immunoSEQ multiplex PCR; TCRdb stores just in-frame clones and leaves some out. The sample has about 260,000 clones, around 68% seen once. The material sequenced was naive CD4+ T cells from blood. The receptor set was obtained from a man aged 30-40 years in good health.

The rearrangement links TRBV13 to TRBJ1-5, with D tentatively TRBD1 (5 bases). Germline-derived CDR1 and CDR2 are PRHDT and FYEKMQ (reference sequence). There are 13 residues in the CDR3. Trimming removed 5 bases from V and 2 bases from J, with 7 bases in between. Here the CDR3 DNA reads TGTGCCAGCAGCGGGGCGGGCAATCAGCCCCAGCATTTT. Translated, it gives CASSGAGNQPQHF.

This CDR3 reads CSAPSGYEQYF. The CDR3, as DNA: TGCAGTGCCCCGTCTGGCTACGAGCAGTACTTC. The rearrangement uses TRBV20-1 and TRBJ2-7; D unclear. Trimming removed 6 bases at V and 3 bases at J, with 9 bases between. CDR1 and CDR2 (germline): DFQATT, SNEGSKA (reference sequence). CDR3 length equals 11 residues.

In its sample, this clone was seen once. The chain uses TRBV5-6 and TRBJ2-7; D could derive from TRBD1 or TRBD2 (5 bases each). V lost 1 base to trimming and J lost 3 bases, with 11 bases between them. In germline, CDR1 is SGHDT, CDR2 YYEEEE. The CDR3 spans 14 residues. The CDR3, as DNA: TGTGCCAGCAGCTTGAGAGGGGCGCGCTACGAGCAGTACTTC. This gives the protein CASSLRGARYEQYF. The full variable domain, in which reference TRBV5-6 and TRBJ2-7 provide the parts outside the CDR3, is DAGVTQSPTHLIKTRGQQVTLRCSPKSGHDTVSWYQQALGQGPQFIFQYYEEEERQRGNFPDRFSGHQFPNYSSELNVNALLLGDSALYLCASSLRGARYEQYFGPGTRLTVT.

In its sample, this clone was seen once. This chain connects TRBV29-1 to TRBJ2-7; weak D call: TRBD1 (6 bases). The CDR3 length is 13 residues. The germline V and J ends were trimmed by 6 bases and 2 bases, with 14 bases remaining between them. CDR1 SQVTM and CDR2 ANQGSEA come from the germline V gene. This CDR3 is CSVVGQVTYEQYF. In DNA, the CDR3 is TGCAGCGTGGTGGGACAAGTTACCTACGAGCAGTACTTC.

V usage is TRBV15 and J usage is TRBJ2-7, with D uncertain. V gave up 0 bases and J gave up 3 bases, with 6 bases separating them. Germline V gene sequence: CDR1 LNHNV, CDR2 YYDKDF (reference sequence). This CDR3 spans 13 amino acids. CDR3 nucleotides: TGTGCCACCAGCAGAGAGCGGAACTACGAGCAGTACTTC. Its protein product is CATSRERNYEQYF.